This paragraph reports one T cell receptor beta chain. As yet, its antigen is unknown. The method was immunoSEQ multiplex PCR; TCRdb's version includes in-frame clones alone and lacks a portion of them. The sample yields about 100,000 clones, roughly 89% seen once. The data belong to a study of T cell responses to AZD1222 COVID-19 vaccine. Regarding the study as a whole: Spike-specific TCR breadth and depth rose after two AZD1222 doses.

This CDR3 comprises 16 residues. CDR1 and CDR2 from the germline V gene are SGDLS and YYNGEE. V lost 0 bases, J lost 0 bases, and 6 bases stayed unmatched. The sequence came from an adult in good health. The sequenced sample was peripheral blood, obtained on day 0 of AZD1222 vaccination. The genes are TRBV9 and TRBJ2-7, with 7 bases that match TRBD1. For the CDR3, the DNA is TGTGCCAGCAGCGTAGCAGGGGACAGTCCCTCCTACGAGCAGTACTTC. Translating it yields CASSVAGDSPSYEQYF.